A single sample gave rise to the 6 T cell receptor beta chains below, sequenced in a study of neurological immune-mediated disorders. This sample's time point: longitudinal time-point 3. TCRdb fed the 5' RACE reads into MiXCR, producing one record per CDR3 protein. Of about 49,000 distinct CDR3 sequences in the sample, roughly 8.8% are singletons; the top ten hold about 2%. The sample taken for sequencing was PBMCs. Every receptor here comes from a woman aged 40 to 50 in good health.

This clonotype was counted only a few times. A much larger clone lies a single base off, so this may be a read error. The chain is built from TRBV10-3 and TRBJ2-2; D remains ambiguous. Trimming stripped 0 bases from V and 3 bases from J, with 8 bases between. CDR1 is ENHRY, CDR2 SYGVKD, per germline. This CDR3 has 15 amino acids. The CDR3 DNA reads as TGTGCCATCAGTGAGTCCCTCCCGGACACCGGGGAGCTGTTTTTT. Translating gives CAISESLPDTGELFF.

The V call is TRBV7-3, the J call TRBJ2-3; 11 nucleotides match TRBD2. Germline V CDR1 and CDR2: SGHTA, FQGTGA. V was clipped by 6 bases and J by 5 bases; unmatched bases: 10. The CDR3 has 16 amino acids. The CDR3 sequence is CASSLALAGDGDTQYF. The CDR3 nucleotides are TGTGCCAGCAGTCTCGCACTAGCGGGAGATGGAGATACGCAGTATTTT.

This clonotype has at least ten counts. The chain employs TRBV5-6 and TRBJ2-1, with 10 nucleotides matching TRBD2. Losses at the gene ends were 2 bases for V and 11 bases for J; bases not matched to a gene: 7. Germline lookup yields CDR1 SGHDT and CDR2 YYEEEE. CDR3 length equals 14 residues. The CDR3: CASSLGASGSQQFF. The DNA for the CDR3 is TGTGCCAGCAGCTTAGGCGCTAGCGGGAGCCAGCAGTTCTTC.

This clonotype occurred many times. The CDR3 loop reads CASSPYPAWGNTIYF. DNA of the CDR3: TGCGCCAGCAGCCCCTACCCAGCGTGGGGAAACACCATATATTTT. The rearrangement uses TRBV5-1 and TRBJ1-3; D is unclear. Per the germline V gene, CDR1 is SGHRS and CDR2 is YFSETQ. The V end was cut by 4 bases, the J end by 4 bases, with 15 bases between. This CDR3 spans 15 amino acids.

Many counts were recorded for this clonotype. V gene TRBV7-2 combines with J gene TRBJ2-1; 15 nucleotides agree with TRBD2. Per the germline V gene, CDR1 is SGHTA and CDR2 is FQGNSA. The CDR3 is made up of 18 amino acids. J was trimmed by 5 bases and V by 5 bases; bases with no gene match: 10. The CDR3 DNA reads as TGTGCCAGCAGCCTTTGGACTAGCGGGGGGGTGGACCACAATGAGCAGTTCTTC. This translates into CASSLWTSGGVDHNEQFF. Looking up the rest from reference TRBV7-2 and TRBJ2-1 gives the full variable domain: GAGVSQSPSNKVTEKGKDVELRCDPISGHTALYWYRQSLGQGLEFLIYFQGNSAPDKSGLPSDRFSAERTGGSVSTLTIQRTQQEDSAVYLCASSLWTSGGVDHNEQFFGPGTRLTVL.

This clonotype came up many times. V usage is TRBV5-1 and J usage is TRBJ2-1, with D unclear. The CDR3 spans 14 residues. V lost 2 bases and J 3 bases, leaving 9 bases between the germline ends. Germline CDR1 and CDR2: SGHRS and YFSETQ. CDR3 in amino acids: CASSLEFGYNEQFF. CDR3 sequence (DNA): TGCGCCAGCAGCTTAGAGTTTGGCTACAATGAGCAGTTCTTC.